This T cell receptor (beta chain) derives from a study of Ad26.COV2.S vaccination and SARS-CoV-2 variants. Indicated treatment: around 19 received Ad26.COV2.S at low or high dose, single or two shots; about 5 received placebo; per-sample allocation not given. Repertoires come from day 63 after the first vaccine or placebo injection. The CDR3 consists of 16 residues. The junction had 6 bases not matched to a gene; V was cut back by 6 bases and J by 4 bases. CDR1 is MDHEN and CDR2 is SYDVKM in the germline V gene. Clones were read by immunoSEQ multiplex PCR, and TCRdb kept only the in-frame ones, dropping some. This table has some 390,000 clones, over 75% appearing once.

This TCR was sampled from a person aged 18 to 59 who received the Ad26.COV2.S COVID-19 vaccine or a placebo. The rearrangement links TRBV28 to TRBJ2-1, with 13 bases lining up with TRBD2. The input for sequencing was peripheral blood, taken in a trial of Ad26.COV2.S vaccine versus placebo. CDR3 protein: CASSTTSGRSYNEQFF. The CDR3 coding sequence is TGTGCCAGCAGCACGACTAGCGGGAGGAGTTACAATGAGCAGTTCTTC.